This is a list of T cell receptor beta chains from one sample in a study of T cell changes during pregnancy in multiple sclerosis. Sequencing used immunoSEQ multiplex PCR; TCRdb keeps in-frame clones, though not all of them. The sample yields some 74,000 clones, around 90% seen once. The sample consisted of peripheral blood, taken after pregnancy. All receptors come from a female donor in good health, enrolled as a control in a pregnancy study. Each CDR3 is given with its conserved first and last residue. The D gene is left open where the match is weak. Some rows have no size entry. The others give once, few or many, or a class for an expanded clone.

J: TRBJ2-3; D: TRBD1; V: TRBV11-3; size: -; length: 15; CDR3: CASSSGQGSTDTQYF; DNA: TGTGCCAGCAGCTCAGGACAGGGGAGCACAGATACGCAGTATTTT
J: TRBJ1-1; D: -; V: TRBV2; size: once; length: 14; CDR3: CASSERGRGAEAFF; DNA: TGTGCCAGCAGTGAAAGAGGCAGGGGTGCTGAAGCTTTCTTT
J: TRBJ1-1; D: -; V: TRBV4-3; size: once; length: 13; CDR3: CASSQGRITEAFF; DNA: TGCGCCAGCAGCCAAGGGAGGATCACTGAAGCTTTCTTT
J: TRBJ1-1; D: -; V: TRBV18; size: -; length: 13; CDR3: CASSPGENTEAFF; DNA: TGTGCCAGCTCACCAGGAGAGAACACTGAAGCTTTCTTT
J: TRBJ2-7; D: TRBD1; V: TRBV5-1; size: -; length: 15; CDR3: CASSPSGQAVYEQYF; DNA: TGCGCCAGCAGCCCGTCGGGACAGGCGGTCTACGAGCAGTACTTC
J: TRBJ2-3; D: TRBD2; V: TRBV28; size: -; length: 19; CDR3: CASSSTGTSGTKYTDTQYF; DNA: TGTGCCAGCAGTTCCACCGGGACTAGCGGGACTAAGTACACAGATACGCAGTATTTT
J: TRBJ1-5; D: -; V: TRBV28; size: once; length: 14; CDR3: CASSPPGGRQPQHF; DNA: TGTGCCAGCAGCCCGCCCGGGGGGCGTCAGCCCCAGCATTTT
J: TRBJ2-5; D: TRBD1; V: TRBV28; size: -; length: 16; CDR3: CASSLYWTGDQETQYF; DNA: TGTGCCAGCAGTTTATATTGGACAGGGGACCAAGAGACCCAGTACTTC
J: TRBJ1-2; D: -; V: TRBV15; size: once; length: 14; CDR3: CATSRDPGRNGYTF; DNA: TGTGCCACCAGCAGAGATCCAGGGAGGAATGGCTACACCTTC
J: TRBJ2-6; D: TRBD1; V: TRBV28; size: -; length: 15; CDR3: CASTWTGTGANVLTF; DNA: TGTGCCAGCACCTGGACAGGGACGGGGGCCAACGTCCTGACTTTC
J: TRBJ1-3; D: -; V: TRBV19; size: -; length: 17; CDR3: CASSISATASSGNTIYF; DNA: TGTGCCAGTAGTATCTCCGCGACCGCTAGCTCTGGAAACACCATATATTTT
J: TRBJ1-4; D: -; V: TRBV7-9; size: -; length: 17; CDR3: CASSLGRFAGKNEKLFF; DNA: TGTGCCAGCAGCTTAGGCCGCTTCGCAGGGAAAAATGAAAAACTGTTTTTT
J: TRBJ2-1; D: TRBD2; V: TRBV7-9; size: -; length: 13; CDR3: CASSGTTPHEQFF; DNA: TGTGCCAGCAGCGGGACTACCCCCCACGAGCAGTTCTTC
J: TRBJ2-1; D: -; V: TRBV30; size: -; length: 14; CDR3: CAWSVRVGLNEQFF; DNA: TGTGCCTGGAGTGTACGGGTGGGTCTGAATGAGCAGTTCTTC
J: TRBJ1-2; D: TRBD1; V: TRBV4-1; size: -; length: 15; CDR3: CASSPSGTGEHGYTF; DNA: TGCGCCAGCAGCCCGTCGGGGACAGGGGAACATGGCTACACCTTC
J: TRBJ2-7; D: -; V: TRBV18; size: -; length: 13; CDR3: CASSPTTSYEQYF; DNA: TGTGCCAGCTCACCAACAACCTCCTACGAGCAGTACTTC
J: TRBJ2-7; D: TRBD1; V: TRBV11-2; size: -; length: 16; CDR3: CASSSDGQGFSYEQYF; DNA: TGTGCCAGCAGCTCGGACGGACAGGGTTTCTCCTACGAGCAGTACTTC
J: TRBJ2-6; D: TRBD1; V: TRBV18; size: -; length: 18; CDR3: CASSFGQGVSSGANVLTF; DNA: TGTGCCAGCTCTTTTGGACAGGGCGTTTCCTCTGGGGCCAACGTCCTGACTTTC
J: TRBJ1-2; D: -; V: TRBV6-5; size: -; length: 13; CDR3: CASSYETSYGYTF; DNA: TGTGCCAGCAGTTATGAGACAAGCTATGGCTACACCTTC
J: TRBJ2-6; D: -; V: TRBV27; size: -; length: 16; CDR3: CASSLRMRPGANVLTF; DNA: TGTGCCAGCAGTTTAAGGATGAGGCCTGGGGCCAACGTCCTGACTTTC
J: TRBJ2-2; D: -; V: TRBV5-8; size: once; length: 13; CDR3: CASSYRNTGELFF; DNA: TGTGCCAGCAGTTACAGAAACACCGGGGAGCTGTTTTTT
J: TRBJ1-1; D: -; V: TRBV7-9; size: -; length: 13; CDR3: CASSFLEYTEAFF; DNA: TGTGCCAGCAGCTTCCTGGAGTACACTGAAGCTTTCTTT
J: TRBJ2-3; D: TRBD1; V: TRBV11-2; size: -; length: 17; CDR3: CASSLGRTGDRTDTQYF; DNA: TGTGCCAGCAGCTTAGGGAGGACAGGGGATCGCACAGATACGCAGTATTTT
J: TRBJ1-4; D: -; V: TRBV15; size: -; length: 16; CDR3: CATSRDLGGPNEKLFF; DNA: TGTGCCACCAGCAGAGATCTAGGGGGTCCTAATGAAAAACTGTTTTTT
J: TRBJ1-3; D: -; V: TRBV6-1; size: -; length: 15; CDR3: CASSEPWPSGNTIYF; DNA: TGTGCCAGCAGTGAACCATGGCCCTCTGGAAACACCATATATTTT
J: TRBJ1-2; D: TRBD1; V: TRBV28; size: once; length: 14; CDR3: CASSVPGQIYGYTF; DNA: TGTGCCAGCAGTGTACCGGGACAGATCTATGGCTACACCTTC
J: TRBJ1-1; D: -; V: TRBV27; size: -; length: 15; CDR3: CASRRGRGIRTEAFF; DNA: TGTGCCAGCAGGAGGGGGAGGGGGATTCGGACTGAAGCTTTCTTT
J: TRBJ1-1; D: -; V: TRBV15; size: -; length: 16; CDR3: CATSRGGNEGGTEAFF; DNA: TGTGCCACCAGCAGGGGGGGGAATGAGGGAGGCACTGAAGCTTTCTTT
J: TRBJ1-1; D: TRBD1; V: TRBV29-1; size: -; length: 13; CDR3: CSVEDQGDFRAFF; DNA: TGCAGCGTTGAAGATCAGGGGGATTTTCGAGCTTTCTTT
J: TRBJ2-7; D: -; V: TRBV7-2; size: -; length: 15; CDR3: CASSHPGHTAYEQYF; DNA: TGTGCCAGCAGTCATCCGGGACACACCGCCTACGAGCAGTACTTC
J: TRBJ1-2; D: -; V: TRBV9; size: -; length: 13; CDR3: CASSVETGTGKTF; DNA: TGTGCCAGCAGCGTAGAAACAGGGACGGGTAAAACCTTC
J: TRBJ2-2; D: TRBD2; V: TRBV19; size: -; length: 15; CDR3: CASTGTRDFTGELFF; DNA: TGTGCCAGTACCGGGACTAGGGATTTCACCGGGGAGCTGTTTTTT
J: TRBJ2-7; D: -; V: TRBV11-2; size: -; length: 14; CDR3: CASSFGTGYYEQYF; DNA: TGTGCCAGCAGCTTCGGGACTGGCTACTACGAGCAGTACTTC
J: TRBJ2-2; D: -; V: TRBV28; size: -; length: 14; CDR3: CASSPIINTGELFF; DNA: TGTGCCAGCAGTCCTATAATTAACACCGGGGAGCTGTTTTTT
J: TRBJ2-7; D: -; V: TRBV4-1; size: -; length: 13; CDR3: CASSQGVAYEQYF; DNA: TGCGCCAGCAGCCAAGGAGTCGCTTACGAGCAGTACTTC
J: TRBJ2-7; D: TRBD2; V: TRBV12-5; size: -; length: 15; CDR3: CASAAWAGGRYEQYF; DNA: TGTGCTAGTGCCGCATGGGCGGGAGGAAGGTACGAGCAGTACTTC
J: TRBJ2-1; D: TRBD2; V: TRBV28; size: -; length: 17; CDR3: CASSNTGTGGPYNEQFF; DNA: TGTGCCAGCAGCAATACTGGAACGGGAGGGCCTTACAATGAGCAGTTCTTC
J: TRBJ1-1; D: -; V: TRBV5-8; size: -; length: 14; CDR3: CASSRDTDAPEAFF; DNA: TGTGCCAGCAGCCGTGACACTGACGCACCTGAAGCTTTCTTT
J: TRBJ1-2; D: -; V: TRBV29-1; size: once; length: 10; CDR3: CSVAGSGYTF; DNA: TGCAGCGTTGCAGGGTCGGGCTACACCTTC
J: TRBJ1-2; D: TRBD1; V: TRBV28; size: -; length: 15; CDR3: CASSIPRHRGYGYTF; DNA: TGTGCCAGCAGTATACCCCGGCACAGGGGGTATGGCTACACCTTC
J: TRBJ1-1; D: -; V: TRBV9; size: -; length: 15; CDR3: CASIERNGRGTEAFF; DNA: TGTGCCAGCATCGAAAGGAACGGTCGAGGGACTGAAGCTTTCTTT
J: TRBJ2-1; D: TRBD1; V: TRBV5-1; size: once; length: 15; CDR3: CASSFPGGSFDEQFF; DNA: TGCGCCAGCAGCTTTCCAGGGGGCTCGTTCGATGAGCAGTTCTTC
J: TRBJ1-6; D: TRBD1; V: TRBV27; size: -; length: 14; CDR3: CASSPTGGHSPLHF; DNA: TGTGCCAGCAGCCCAACAGGGGGCCATTCACCCCTCCACTTT